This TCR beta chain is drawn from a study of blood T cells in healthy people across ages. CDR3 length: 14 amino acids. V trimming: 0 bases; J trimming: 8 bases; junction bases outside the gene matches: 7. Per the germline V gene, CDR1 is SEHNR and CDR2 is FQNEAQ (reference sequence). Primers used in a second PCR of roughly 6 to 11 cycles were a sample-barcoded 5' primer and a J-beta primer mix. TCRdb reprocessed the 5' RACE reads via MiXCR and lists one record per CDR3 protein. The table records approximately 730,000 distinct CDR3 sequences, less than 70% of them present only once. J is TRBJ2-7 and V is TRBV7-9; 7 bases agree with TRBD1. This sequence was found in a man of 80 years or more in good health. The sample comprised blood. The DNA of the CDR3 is TGTGCCAGCAGCTTAGCTGGGACAGAGCGGAAGCAGTACTTC. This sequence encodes CASSLAGTERKQYF.